The 24 T cell receptor beta chains presented below share a single source sample, sequenced in a study of post-analysis software for immune sequencing data (dated by TCRdb to between 2014 and 2017). Summary of the overall study and its limitations: Four to six TRBV segments, including TRBV5-6, TRBV5-1 and TRBV20-1, were significantly more frequent in patients than controls.

The method was PCR. Sequencing relied on an Illumina HiSeq 2500. To reduce PCR and sequencing biases, unique molecular identifiers were built into the TCR beta cDNA libraries. TCRdb took the public reads, trimmed them with fastp at Q25, ran MiXCR for clone calling and kept in-frame beta chains. Entries that share a CDR3 protein sequence are merged under the most common genes and DNA. This sample comprises about 620,000 distinct CDR3 sequences, about 40% of them detected only once. The ten largest clonotypes hold more than 1.5% of the sample. No antigens are known for them. The material sequenced was blood. The receptors shown here come from a girl aged 10-17 years with multiple sclerosis.

This chain connects TRBV20-1 to TRBJ1-1; 7 bases are a match to TRBD1. The germline gives CDR1 DFQATT, CDR2 SNEGSKA (reference sequence). Trimming removed 2 bases from V and 1 base from J; junction bases left unmatched: 4. This CDR3 has 14 amino acids. This CDR3 is CSARLGGANTEAFF. CDR3 nucleotides: TGCAGTGCTAGATTAGGGGGCGCGAACACTGAAGCTTTCTTT.

The J gene is TRBJ1-2, the V gene TRBV4-1; D ambiguous. The length of the CDR3 is 15 residues. The germline CDR1 and CDR2 sequences are MGHRA and YSYEKL. The ends were cut back, 0 bases at V and 0 bases at J, with 8 bases in the middle. This chain's CDR3 is CASSQDRTTNYGYTF. The CDR3 DNA reads TGCGCCAGCAGCCAAGATAGGACGACTAACTATGGCTACACCTTC.

This chain connects TRBV12-3 or TRBV12-4 to TRBJ2-3; 10 bases agree with TRBD2. J gave up 2 bases and V 5 bases, and 7 bases lay outside the gene matches. The CDR3 totals 16 residues. CDR3 in amino acids: CASSDTGTSVTDTQYF. The CDR3 region has the DNA TGTGCCAGCAGTGATACCGGGACTAGCGTCACAGATACGCAGTATTTT.

This clonotype was counted between two and nine times. V is TRBV20-1 and J is TRBJ2-5, with 10 bases lining up with TRBD2. CDR1 is DFQATT and CDR2 is SNEGSKA in the germline V gene (reference sequence). The CDR3 loop spans 15 amino acids. Trimming cost V 6 bases and J 1 base; bases outside gene matches: 8. CDR3 coding DNA: TGCAGTGCGCGCGGTAGCGGGGGGTTCCAAGAGACCCAGTACTTC. Translation: CSARGSGGFQETQYF.

V gene TRBV7-9 combines with J gene TRBJ2-7; no clear D. Trimming stripped 3 bases from V and 7 bases from J, with 13 bases between. The germline gives CDR1 SEHNR, CDR2 FQNEAQ (reference sequence). The CDR3 is 13 amino acids. CDR3 nucleotides: TGTGCCAGCAGCTTTGTGGGATCGGAAGAGCAGTACTTC. Residues: CASSFVGSEEQYF.

This chain connects TRBV11-2 to TRBJ1-1, with D maybe TRBD1 (6 bases). Germline values: CDR1 SGHAT, CDR2 FQNNGV. The CDR3 runs 13 residues. Trimming cost V 6 bases and J 5 bases, with 13 bases left between them. The CDR3 DNA reads TGTGCCAGCAGACGGCCGGGGGCTACTGAAGCTTTCTTT. Its translation is CASRRPGATEAFF.

The chain uses TRBV29-1 and TRBJ2-1; D gene ambiguous. Germline V gene sequence: CDR1 SQVTM, CDR2 ANQGSEA. V was cut by 5 bases and J by 6 bases, with 11 bases left in between. This CDR3 spans 12 amino acids. CDR3 loop: CSVFGSGNEQFF. The CDR3 DNA is TGCAGCGTTTTCGGAAGTGGCAATGAGCAGTTCTTC.

In its sample, this clonotype was seen a few times. This chain links TRBV5-1 with TRBJ2-7; the match to TRBD1 covers 10 bases. The germline V gene has CDR1 SGHRS and CDR2 YFSETQ. This CDR3 spans 17 amino acids. V trimming: 3 bases; J trimming: 4 bases; junction bases outside the gene matches: 13. The CDR3 coding sequence is TGCGCCAGCAGCTGGCCGGGACAGGGGCCGGGAGCGTACGAGCAGTACTTC. This codes for CASSWPGQGPGAYEQYF.

As for this clonotype: One end of the junction varies from germline; a read error may be responsible. The chain combines TRBV20-1 with TRBJ1-4, with a possible D match to TRBD1 (6 bases). Per germline, CDR1 DFQATT and CDR2 SNEGSKA (reference sequence). This CDR3 spans 14 amino acids. The CDR3 DNA is TGCAGTGCTCAACAGGGCCGGGGTAATGAAGAACTGTTTTTT. Translating it yields CSAQQGRGNEELFF.

About this clonotype: This may be a read error, as it is one base from a much larger clone. The V call is TRBV7-9, the J call TRBJ2-3, with D unresolved. Germline V gene sequence: CDR1 SEHNR, CDR2 FQNEAQ (reference sequence). The CDR3 is made up of 11 amino acids. The CDR3 spells CANSSTDTQYF. DNA for the CDR3: TGTGCCAACAGCTCCACAGATACGCAGTATTTT.

This clonotype was found a few times. This rearrangement joins TRBV6-6 to TRBJ2-1, with D perhaps matching TRBD1 or TRBD2 (6 bases each). CDR3 size: 16 residues. The V gene lost 0 bases and the J gene lost 2 bases, with 11 bases spanning the gap. Looked up from germline, CDR1 is MNHNY and CDR2 is SVGAGI (reference sequence). The CDR3, as DNA: TGTGCCAGCAGTTACTCGAGGGGGGATCCCTACAATGAGCAGTTCTTC. Amino acid sequence: CASSYSRGDPYNEQFF.

In this sample, this clonotype turned up a few times. V usage is TRBV4-2 and J usage is TRBJ2-1; perhaps D is TRBD1 or TRBD2 (6 bases each). CDR1 is LGHNA and CDR2 is YNFKEQ in the germline V gene. Deletions cut 4 bases from V and 5 bases from J, with 18 bases between. This CDR3 comprises 16 residues. CDR3 sequence reads: CASSPSARGAHNEQFF. The CDR3 DNA reads TGTGCCAGCAGCCCTTCCGCTAGGGGGGCCCACAATGAGCAGTTCTTC.

This clonotype was seen a handful of times. The chain recombines TRBV29-1 with TRBJ1-2; D may be TRBD1 (6 bases). The ends were cut back, 1 base at V and 8 bases at J, with 11 bases in the middle. The CDR3 sequence is 12 residues long. Per the germline V gene, CDR1 is SQVTM and CDR2 is ANQGSEA. CDR3: CSVEVATGGYTF. CDR3 nucleotides: TGCAGCGTTGAAGTCGCGACAGGCGGCTACACCTTC.

J is TRBJ2-3 and V is TRBV30; 7 bases agree with TRBD2. The germline V gene encodes CDR1 GTSNPN and CDR2 SVGIG (reference sequence). The length of the CDR3 is 13 residues. V dropped 0 bases and J dropped 4; count of bases not matched to a gene: 1. The CDR3 nucleotides read TGTGCCTGGAGTGTTGGGGGGGCAGATACGCAGTATTTT. This gives the protein CAWSVGGADTQYF.

The chain employs TRBV7-6 and TRBJ2-6; 7 bases line up with TRBD2. This CDR3 is 17 amino acids long. V shed 3 bases, J shed 3 bases, and the junction held 8 bases outside the gene matches. The germline V gene encodes CDR1 SGHVS and CDR2 FNYEAQ. The CDR3 bases are TGTGCCAGCAGCTTTAATGGGGAGGGAAGTGGGGCCAACGTCCTGACTTTC. Encoded protein: CASSFNGEGSGANVLTF. Full variable domain (remainder filled in from reference TRBV7-6 and TRBJ2-6): GAGVSQSPRYKVTKRGQDVALRCDPISGHVSLYWYRQALGQGPEFLTYFNYEAQQDKSGLPNDRFSAERPEGSISTLTIQRTEQRDSAMYRCASSFNGEGSGANVLTFGAGSRLTVL.

The chain combines TRBV7-6 with TRBJ2-1, with D tentatively TRBD1 (7 bases). The germline V gene encodes CDR1 SGHVS and CDR2 FNYEAQ. The CDR3 consists of 17 residues. V lost 1 base and J lost 0, with 13 bases in between. The CDR3 DNA reads as TGTGCCAGCAGCTTAGTGGAGGGGGCGAGCTCCTACAATGAGCAGTTCTTC. Amino acids: CASSLVEGASSYNEQFF.

This clonotype occurred a few times. V and J are TRBV6-6 and TRBJ1-4; 9 bases are a match to TRBD1. CDR3 size: 16 residues. With 2 bases clipped from V and 11 bases from J, the junction kept 12 bases outside the gene matches. The germline V gene encodes CDR1 MNHNY and CDR2 SVGAGI (reference sequence). Here the CDR3 DNA reads TGTGCCAGCAGTTACGAGACAGGGGGGTACGAAATCAAACTGTTTTTT. It translates to CASSYETGGYEIKLFF.

The CDR3 loop reads CASSGRGPTSTDTQYF. The CDR3 DNA reads as TGTGCCAGCAGTGGGAGGGGACCGACTAGTACAGATACGCAGTATTTT. The chain is built from TRBV12-3 or TRBV12-4 and TRBJ2-3, with 7 bases aligning to TRBD2. CDR3 length equals 16 residues. With V trimmed by 5 bases and J by 3 bases, 11 bases remained unmatched.

The J gene is TRBJ2-1, the V gene TRBV18, with TRBD2 matching over 9 bases. The CDR3 length is 15 residues. Germline CDR1 and CDR2: KGHSH and LQKENI. V lost 3 bases and J lost 8; bases outside the gene matches: 8. This chain's CDR3 is CASSPTSGSLDEQFF. The CDR3 DNA is TGTGCCAGCTCACCGACTAGCGGTTCTCTCGATGAGCAGTTCTTC.

This chain connects TRBV29-1 to TRBJ1-1; no firm D call. Looked up from germline, CDR1 is SQVTM and CDR2 is ANQGSEA. V lost 7 bases to trimming and J lost 1 base, with 13 bases between them. This CDR3 is 13 amino acids long. CDR3 sequence: CSGGRAANTEAFF. The CDR3 nucleotides are TGCAGCGGTGGAAGGGCGGCGAACACTGAAGCTTTCTTT.

The V and J genes are TRBV20-1 and TRBJ2-7, with D possibly TRBD2 on 6 matching bases. Trimming cost V 1 base and J 0 bases, with 13 bases left between them. The CDR3 extends over 15 amino acids. From germline, CDR1 is DFQATT and CDR2 SNEGSKA (reference sequence). CDR3 sequence reads: CSARGGDGSSYEQYF. As DNA, the CDR3 is TGCAGTGCTAGAGGGGGGGACGGGAGCTCCTACGAGCAGTACTTC.

J is TRBJ2-1 and V is TRBV29-1; 9 positions agree with TRBD2. The CDR3 contains 18 residues. V dropped 4 bases and J dropped 0; count of bases not matched to a gene: 13. CDR1 and CDR2 (germline): SQVTM, ANQGSEA. Written as DNA, the CDR3 is TGCAGCGTTGGAGGTCGGCGGGGGGGCGTCGGCTCCTACAATGAGCAGTTCTTC. Protein product: CSVGGRRGGVGSYNEQFF.

This clonotype has only a few counts. The rearrangement links TRBV4-2 to TRBJ1-4, with TRBD1 matching 11 bases. The CDR3 sequence is 16 residues long. The V and J ends lost 3 bases and 6 bases, in that order; junction bases with no gene match: 6. Per germline, CDR1 LGHNA and CDR2 YNFKEQ. The CDR3 protein is CASSQAPGQGDEKLFF. Here the CDR3 DNA reads TGTGCCAGCAGCCAGGCCCCGGGACAGGGGGATGAAAAACTGTTTTTT.

This chain links TRBV30 with TRBJ1-6; D gene uncertain. V gave up 0 bases and J gave up 13 bases, with 13 bases separating them. The CDR3 consists of 13 residues. Germline CDR1 reads GTSNPN; CDR2 reads SVGIG (reference sequence). CDR3 DNA: TGTGCCTGGAGTGTTGGGAGTGGTATCCCCCTCCACTTT. Translation gives CAWSVGSGIPLHF.